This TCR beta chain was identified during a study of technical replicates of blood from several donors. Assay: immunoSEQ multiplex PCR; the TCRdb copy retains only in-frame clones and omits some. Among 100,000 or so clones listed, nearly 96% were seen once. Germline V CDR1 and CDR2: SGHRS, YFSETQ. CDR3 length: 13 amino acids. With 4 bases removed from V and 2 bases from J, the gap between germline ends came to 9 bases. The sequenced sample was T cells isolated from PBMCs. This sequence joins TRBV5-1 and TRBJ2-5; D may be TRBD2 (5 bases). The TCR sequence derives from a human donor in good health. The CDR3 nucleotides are TGCGCCAGCAGCCCGGGGTCTCAAGAGACCCAGTACTTC. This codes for CASSPGSQETQYF. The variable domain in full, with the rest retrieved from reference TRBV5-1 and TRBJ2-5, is KAGVTQTPRYLIKTRGQQVTLSCSPISGHRSVSWYQQTPGQGLQFLFEYFSETQRNKGNFPGRFSGRQFSNSRSEMNVSTLELGDSALYLCASSPGSQETQYFGPGTRLLVL.